This TCR beta chain derives from a study of cytomegalovirus exposure and HLA in healthy donors. Nominally healthy donors provided the samples, though records likely missed some immune exposures. The PCR made use of 60 Vbeta and 13 Jbeta primers. Assay used: immunoSEQ multiplex PCR; TCRdb lists only in-frame clones, some missing. The data show roughly 200,000 clones, more than 9.5% seen once. Germline V gives CDR1 SGHDN, CDR2 FVKESK. The length of the CDR3 is 17 residues. With 3 bases clipped from V and 1 base from J, the junction kept 9 bases outside the gene matches. This clone was seen a handful of times.

The receptor was isolated from a man aged 50 or older in good health and CMV-seropositive. The sample was PBMCs. The V and J genes are TRBV14 and TRBJ2-3, with 8 positions matching TRBD1. The CDR3 here is CASSHSLRQGRTDTQYF. CDR3 nucleotide sequence: TGTGCCAGCAGCCATAGTTTAAGACAGGGGCGCACAGATACGCAGTATTTT.